The T cell receptor beta chain under discussion was sequenced for a study of cytomegalovirus exposure and HLA in healthy donors. The PCR contained 60 Vbeta and 13 Jbeta primers. The method was immunoSEQ multiplex PCR; TCRdb's version includes in-frame clones alone and lacks a portion of them. The sample consists of about 150,000 clones, around 75% of them appearing once. This clone was detected only a few times. This sequence originates from a man aged 55-75 years in good health and CMV-seronegative. Sequencing input: PBMCs.

The chain's CDR3 is CASSPDSPRGEQYF. The CDR3 nucleotides read TGTGCCAGCAGTCCGGACTCCCCCCGAGGGGAGCAGTACTTC. The chain links TRBV27 to TRBJ2-7, with TRBD2 as a possible D gene (5 bases). Trimming shortened V by 5 bases and J by 7 bases, and 18 bases separated the two germline ends. This CDR3 is built from 14 residues. The germline CDR1 and CDR2 sequences are MNHEY and SMNVEV (reference sequence).